This entry describes one T cell receptor beta chain. The CDR3 has 12 amino acids. Germline V gene lookup returns CDR1 MDHEN and CDR2 SYDVKM. V lost 5 bases and J 7 bases, leaving 11 bases between the germline ends. This record comes from a study of blood T cell repertoires in COVID-19. About the study: Researchers got acute and convalescent COVID-19 samples from the United States, Italy and Spain.

Per the original methods: Cell counts per sample came from amplifying reference gene primers. Sequenced by immunoSEQ multiplex PCR; TCRdb stores in-frame clones only, minus some. D and trimming come from the DNA, and the V and J calls and clone size come from that table. The table includes approximately 60,000 clones, less than 80% detected once. The chain carries TRBV28 and TRBJ1-2, with a weak D call TRBD1 (6 bases). The sample comprised peripheral blood. This receptor was obtained from a man between 60 and 70 years old with acute or convalescent COVID-19. The DNA of the CDR3 is TGTGCCAGCAGTCGACAGGACCCTGGCTACACCTTC. The encoded protein is CASSRQDPGYTF.